This TCR beta chain was retrieved from a study of blood T cells in healthy people across ages. Donors were healthy Caucasian individuals from Russia aged about 6 to 90. Total RNA, at least 6 micrograms per sample, was extracted from PBMCs. Combining a sample-barcoded 5' primer with a J-beta primer mix, a second PCR ran for roughly 7 to 12 cycles. All cDNA molecules were each tagged by a template-switch adaptor with 12 random nucleotides. TCRdb ran MiXCR on the 5' RACE reads and lists one entry per CDR3 protein. The sample gives about 780,000 distinct CDR3 sequences, 35% to 60% of which show up once; around 18% is in the top ten. This clonotype was observed a handful of times. This clonotype was obtained from a man aged 80 or over in good health. Sequenced material: blood.

The CDR3 coding sequence is TGTGCCAGCAGCTTAACTGGGGCAGGGGGAGTCACAGATACGCAGTATTTT. Its protein product is CASSLTGAGGVTDTQYF. The chain couples TRBV7-3 to TRBJ2-3; TRBD1 aligns across 7 bases. V was clipped by 0 bases and J by 2 bases; unmatched bases: 8. The CDR3 extends over 17 amino acids. CDR1 SGHTA and CDR2 FQGTGA come from the germline V gene. Together with reference TRBV7-3 and TRBJ2-3, the CDR3 gives the full variable domain: GAGVSQTPSNKVTEKGKYVELRCDPISGHTALYWYRQSLGQGPEFLIYFQGTGAADDSGLPNDRFFAVRPEGSVSTLKIQRTERGDSAVYLCASSLTGAGGVTDTQYFGPGTRLTVL.